This is a list of T cell receptor beta chains from one sample in a study of shared clonotypes between healthy human individuals. This table comes from immunoSEQ multiplex PCR, and its TCRdb copy is limited to in-frame clones, with some not included. Of a few million clones in the sample, around 93% are singletons; the top ten hold under 2%. Sequenced material: naive CD8+ T cells from PBMCs. The receptors here all came from a man aged 18 to 29 in good health. Some clones in this sample may be carry-over from other donors' samples. Both conserved end residues are part of each CDR3. Each record gives: D gene, CDR3 length, V gene, J gene, clone size, CDR3 DNA, CDR3 protein. D genes are given only for firm matches. Clone size is given for some rows only: seen once, a few or many times, or a class if the clone is expanded.

TRBD1,19,TRBV28,TRBJ1-3,.,TGTGCCAGCAGTTTATACCTCCCGGGACAGGGACCCTCTGGAAACACCATATATTTT,CASSLYLPGQGPSGNTIYF
TRBD1,17,TRBV27,TRBJ1-2,.,TGTGCCAGCAGTGTCTCCGGGACAGGGCACGCCGACTATGGCTACACCTTC,CASSVSGTGHADYGYTF
TRBD2,17,TRBV7-9,TRBJ2-1,once,TGTGCCAGCAGCGCACCGGGACTAACTTCTCTGGGGAATGAGCAGTTCTTC,CASSAPGLTSLGNEQFF
TRBD2,15,TRBV9,TRBJ2-3,.,TGTGCCAGCAGCGCCAGCGGGGTGAGCACAGATACGCAGTATTTT,CASSASGVSTDTQYF
.,11,TRBV28,TRBJ1-1,.,TGTGCCAGCAGGACGAACACTGAAGCTTTCTTT,CASRTNTEAFF
.,12,TRBV6-1,TRBJ2-7,.,TGTGCCAGCCAGGGGAGTACCTACGAGCAGTACTTC,CASQGSTYEQYF
.,10,TRBV20-1,TRBJ2-3,once,TGCAGTGCTAGAGGGGCTGCGCAGTATTTT,CSARGAAQYF
TRBD2,15,TRBV19,TRBJ2-7,.,TGTGCCAGTAGTATCAAACTAGCGGGAGCGGGCGAGCAGTACTTC,CASSIKLAGAGEQYF
.,14,TRBV27,TRBJ2-7,.,TGTGCCAGCAGCCCCACAGGACGCTCCTACGAGCAGTACTTC,CASSPTGRSYEQYF
.,14,TRBV6-6,TRBJ1-5,.,TGTGCCAGCAGTCGAAGGGGAAGCAATCAGCCCCAGCATTTT,CASSRRGSNQPQHF